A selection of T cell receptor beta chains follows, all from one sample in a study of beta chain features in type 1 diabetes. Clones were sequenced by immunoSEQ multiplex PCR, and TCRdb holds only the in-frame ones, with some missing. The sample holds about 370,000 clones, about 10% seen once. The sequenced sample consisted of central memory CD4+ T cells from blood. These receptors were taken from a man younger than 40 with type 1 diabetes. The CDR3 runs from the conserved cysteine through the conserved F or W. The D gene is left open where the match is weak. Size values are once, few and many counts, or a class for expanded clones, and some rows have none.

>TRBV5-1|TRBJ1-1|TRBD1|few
CASSEGGAGNTEAFF
TGCGCCAGCAGCGAAGGGGGCGCAGGGAACACTGAAGCTTTCTTT
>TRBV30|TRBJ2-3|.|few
CAWSYTDTQYF
TGTGCCTGGAGTTATACAGATACGCAGTATTTT
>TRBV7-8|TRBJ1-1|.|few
CASTGRVAAEAFF
TGTGCCAGTACTGGGAGAGTCGCGGCTGAAGCTTTCTTT
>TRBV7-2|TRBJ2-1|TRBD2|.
CASSLAIARTSGEAQFF
TGTGCCAGCAGCTTAGCGATCGCCCGGACTAGCGGCGAAGCCCAGTTCTTC
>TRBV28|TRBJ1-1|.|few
CASSFPRGDNTEAFF
TGTGCCAGCAGTTTCCCTCGAGGGGATAACACTGAAGCTTTCTTT
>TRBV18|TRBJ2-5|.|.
CASSPHLGETQYF
TGTGCCAGCTCACCACACCTAGGGGAGACCCAGTACTTC
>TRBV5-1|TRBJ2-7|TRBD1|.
CASSLRDRDDEQYF
TGCGCCAGCAGCCTCCGGGACAGGGACGACGAGCAGTACTTC
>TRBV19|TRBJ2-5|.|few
CASSQSGETQYF
TGTGCCAGTAGTCAATCGGGGGAGACCCAGTACTTC
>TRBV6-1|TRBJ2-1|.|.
CASSLGHSSYNEQFF
TGTGCCAGCAGTCTGGGACACAGCTCCTACAATGAGCAGTTCTTC
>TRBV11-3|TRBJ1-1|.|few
CASSPGQTLNTEAFF
TGTGCCAGCAGCCCCGGACAGACCTTGAACACTGAAGCTTTCTTT
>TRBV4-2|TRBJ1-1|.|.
CASSQGGNGAEAFF
TGTGCCAGCAGCCAAGGGGGTAACGGCGCTGAAGCTTTCTTT
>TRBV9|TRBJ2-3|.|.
CASSSHRDTQYF
TGTGCCAGCAGCTCCCACCGTGATACGCAGTATTTT
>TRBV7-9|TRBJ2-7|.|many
CASSPQGVAYEQYF
TGTGCCAGCAGCCCTCAGGGAGTAGCCTACGAGCAGTACTTC
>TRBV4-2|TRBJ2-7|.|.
CASSQDTGLRRAYEQYF
TGTGCCAGCAGCCAAGACACGGGACTGCGACGAGCCTACGAGCAGTACTTC
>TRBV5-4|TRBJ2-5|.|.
CASSRGRYEETQYF
TGTGCCAGCAGCCGGGGCAGATACGAAGAGACCCAGTACTTC
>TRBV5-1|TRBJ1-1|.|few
CASSEGQGGTEAFF
TGCGCCAGCAGCGAGGGGCAGGGTGGGACTGAAGCTTTCTTT
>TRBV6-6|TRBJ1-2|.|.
CASNQEKNRLSGYTF
TGTGCCAGCAACCAAGAAAAGAACAGGCTTTCGGGCTACACCTTC
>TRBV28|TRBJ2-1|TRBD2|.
CASSSGLAGSSYNEQFF
TGTGCCAGCAGTTCTGGACTAGCGGGGAGCTCCTACAATGAGCAGTTCTTC
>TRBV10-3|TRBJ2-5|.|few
CAISDAEETQYF
TGTGCCATCAGTGACGCAGAAGAGACCCAGTACTTC
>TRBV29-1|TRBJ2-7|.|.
CSVVAGGNEQYF
TGCAGCGTTGTTGCAGGGGGGAACGAGCAGTACTTC
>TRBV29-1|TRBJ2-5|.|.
CSVKTARETQYF
TGCAGCGTGAAGACAGCCCGAGAGACCCAGTACTTC
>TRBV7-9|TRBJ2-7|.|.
CASSWVGGFEQYF
TGTGCCAGCAGCTGGGTGGGAGGTTTCGAGCAGTACTTC
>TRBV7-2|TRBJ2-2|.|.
CASSLEARTSRELFF
TGTGCCAGCAGCTTAGAGGCTCGAACCAGCCGGGAGCTGTTTTTT
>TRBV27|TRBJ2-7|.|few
CASSSVRSSYEQYF
TGTGCCAGCAGTTCAGTTCGGAGCTCCTACGAGCAGTACTTC
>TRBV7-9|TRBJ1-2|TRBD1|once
CASSPETGTGYTF
TGTGCCAGCAGCCCTGAGACAGGGACTGGCTACACCTTC
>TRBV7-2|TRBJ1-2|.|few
CASSQGTVYGYTF
TGTGCCAGCAGCCAAGGGACCGTATATGGCTACACCTTC
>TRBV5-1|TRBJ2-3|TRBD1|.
CASSLEGANADTQYF
TGCGCCAGCAGCTTGGAGGGGGCTAACGCAGATACGCAGTATTTT
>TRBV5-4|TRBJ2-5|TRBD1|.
CASSPDRAVTETQYF
TGTGCCAGCAGCCCGGACAGGGCAGTAACGGAGACCCAGTACTTC
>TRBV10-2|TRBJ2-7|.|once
CASRRYPYEQYF
TGCGCCAGCAGGCGATACCCCTACGAGCAGTACTTC
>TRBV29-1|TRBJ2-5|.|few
CSVEDRVGETQYF
TGCAGCGTTGAAGATCGGGTAGGAGAGACCCAGTACTTC
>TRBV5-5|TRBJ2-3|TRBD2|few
CASSPMGLAEGFGTDTQYF
TGTGCCAGCAGCCCCATGGGACTAGCGGAGGGCTTCGGCACAGATACGCAGTATTTT
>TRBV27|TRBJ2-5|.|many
CASGTRETQYF
TGTGCCAGCGGTACCCGAGAGACCCAGTACTTC
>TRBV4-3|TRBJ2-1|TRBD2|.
CASSQDWGGEQFF
TGCGCCAGCAGCCAAGATTGGGGGGGTGAGCAGTTCTTC
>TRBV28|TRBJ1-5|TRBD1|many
CASSLSGTDQPQHF
TGTGCCAGCAGTTTAAGTGGGACAGATCAGCCCCAGCATTTT
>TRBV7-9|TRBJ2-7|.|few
CASSPGGAGAFNEQYF
TGTGCCAGCAGCCCAGGGGGGGCGGGAGCTTTTAACGAGCAGTACTTC
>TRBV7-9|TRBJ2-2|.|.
CASSQGQLLTGELFF
TGTGCCAGCAGCCAAGGACAGCTTCTCACCGGGGAGCTGTTTTTT
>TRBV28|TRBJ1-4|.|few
CASRTPRYRSNEKLFF
TGTGCCAGCAGAACGCCGCGCTACAGAAGTAATGAAAAACTGTTTTTT
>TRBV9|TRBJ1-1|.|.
CASSVGGQIGTEAFF
TGTGCCAGCAGCGTAGGTGGACAGATTGGGACTGAAGCTTTCTTT